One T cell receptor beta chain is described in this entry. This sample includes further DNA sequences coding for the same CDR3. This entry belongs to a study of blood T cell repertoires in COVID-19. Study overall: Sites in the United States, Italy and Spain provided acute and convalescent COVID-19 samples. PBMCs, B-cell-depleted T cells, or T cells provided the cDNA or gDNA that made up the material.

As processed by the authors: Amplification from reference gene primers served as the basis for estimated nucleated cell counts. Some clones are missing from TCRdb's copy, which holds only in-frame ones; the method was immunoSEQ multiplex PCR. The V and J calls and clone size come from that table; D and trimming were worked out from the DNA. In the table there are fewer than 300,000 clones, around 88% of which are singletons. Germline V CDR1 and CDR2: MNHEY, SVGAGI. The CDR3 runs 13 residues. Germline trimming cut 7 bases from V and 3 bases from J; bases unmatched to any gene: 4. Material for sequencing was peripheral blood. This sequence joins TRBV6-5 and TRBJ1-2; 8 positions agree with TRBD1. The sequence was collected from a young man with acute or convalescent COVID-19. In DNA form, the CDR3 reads TGTGCCAGCACCCCGACAGGGGACTATGGCTACACCTTC. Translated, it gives CASTPTGDYGYTF.